This paragraph reports one T cell receptor beta chain. The antigen is unknown. Use of 60 Vbeta and 13 Jbeta primers characterized the PCR. The repertoire was sequenced with immunoSEQ multiplex PCR; TCRdb's copy has only in-frame clones and lacks some. The sample includes 50,000 to 60,000 clones, approximately 80% of them seen just once. This entry belongs to a study of cytomegalovirus exposure and HLA in healthy donors. Study outcomes and limitations: The investigators catalogued 150 or so TCR beta chains as cytomegalovirus-associated. Sequencing likely generated an artifact that appeared as a cluster of highly shared sequence variants.

This CDR3 contains 17 residues. From germline, CDR1 is SGDLS and CDR2 YYNGEE. Trimming removed 4 bases from V and 4 bases from J; junction bases left unmatched: 14. The chain combines TRBV9 with TRBJ2-7; 10 nucleotides line up with TRBD1. This clonotype was sampled from a female donor in good health and CMV-seronegative. Sample: PBMCs. The CDR3 here is CASSPRPPGQGIYEQYF. CDR3 DNA sequence: TGTGCCAGCAGCCCCCGACCGCCGGGACAGGGGATATACGAGCAGTACTTC.